One T cell receptor beta chain is described in this entry. What it binds is unknown. The use of a sample-barcoded 5' primer and a J-beta primer mix characterized a second PCR of about 6 to 11 cycles. Using its own MiXCR run on the 5' RACE reads, TCRdb lists one record per CDR3 protein. The sample consists of about 1.7 million distinct CDR3 sequences, roughly 28% of them appearing once. The sample belongs to a study of blood T cells in healthy people across ages. Unmatched junction bases numbered 21, after V lost 8 bases and J lost 7 bases. This CDR3 has 16 amino acids. The germline V gene has CDR1 SGHKS and CDR2 YYEKEE (reference sequence). Study-level findings and limits: It was not known whether donors were CMV positive (a possible confounder of expanded clonotype changes).

This sequence was found in a young woman in good health. The sequenced sample was blood. The rearrangement links TRBV5-5 to TRBJ2-7; 7 bases match TRBD2. CDR3 in amino acids: CASQKLAPSSYNEQYF. The CDR3 nucleotides are TGTGCCAGTCAAAAACTAGCGCCAAGCTCCTACAATGAGCAGTACTTC.